Given below is one TCR beta chain in context. Its specificity is unknown. This sample was taken from a study of blood T cells in healthy people across ages. Overall study findings and caveats: Possibly confounding the expanded clonotype changes was the fact that donor CMV status was unknown.

Next came a second PCR, run for about 6 to 11 cycles, which used a sample-barcoded 5' primer along with a J-beta primer mix. Each cDNA molecule was tagged by a template-switch adaptor that had 12 random nucleotides. A single record per CDR3 protein comes from TCRdb applying MiXCR to the 5' RACE reads. The sample includes more than 550,000 distinct CDR3 sequences, approximately 22% of them seen just once. The receptor was isolated from a man aged 65 to 79 in good health. Source material: blood.

The CDR3 sequence: CASSLRQGLTDTQYF. The CDR3 nucleotides read TGTGCCAGCAGCCTGCGACAGGGACTCACAGATACGCAGTATTTT. This sequence joins TRBV7-9 and TRBJ2-3; possibly TRBD1 for D (7 bases). V lost 5 bases and J lost 2, with 14 bases in between. This CDR3 is built from 15 residues. Looked up from germline, CDR1 is SEHNR and CDR2 is FQNEAQ (reference sequence).